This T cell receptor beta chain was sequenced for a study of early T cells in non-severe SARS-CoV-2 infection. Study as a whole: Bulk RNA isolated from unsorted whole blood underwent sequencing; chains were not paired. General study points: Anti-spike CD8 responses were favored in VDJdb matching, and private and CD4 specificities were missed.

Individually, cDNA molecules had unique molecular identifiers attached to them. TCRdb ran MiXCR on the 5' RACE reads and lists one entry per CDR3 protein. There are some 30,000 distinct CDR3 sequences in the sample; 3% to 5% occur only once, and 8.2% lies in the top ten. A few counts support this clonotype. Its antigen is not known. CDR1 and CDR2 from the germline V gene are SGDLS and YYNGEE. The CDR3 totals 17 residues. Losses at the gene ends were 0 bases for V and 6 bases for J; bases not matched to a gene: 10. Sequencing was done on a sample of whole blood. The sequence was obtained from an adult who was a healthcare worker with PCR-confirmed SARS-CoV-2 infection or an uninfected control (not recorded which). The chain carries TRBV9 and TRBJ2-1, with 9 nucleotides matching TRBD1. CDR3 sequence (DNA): TGTGCCAGCAGCGTAGGGGAGGGACAGGGAGCACTCAATGAGCAGTTCTTC. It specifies CASSVGEGQGALNEQFF.